What follows are 26 T cell receptor beta chains derived from one specimen sequenced in a study of cytomegalovirus exposure and HLA in healthy donors (dated by TCRdb to 2016 to 2017). Library preparation used the immunoSEQ multiplex PCR assay. The multiplex PCR relied on a mix of 60 forward primers for TCR Vbeta segments and 13 reverse primers for TCR Jbeta segments. TCRdb stores this immuneACCESS table with in-frame sequences only. Part of the clones is absent; in the studies checked, under half of the shortfall reflects unresolved V genes, and no reason is known for the rest. Across this sample there are more than 95,000 clones, with 80% to 90% seen only once. Approximately 3.6% of the sample comes from the top ten. Sequenced sample: PBMCs. These receptors all stem from a woman in her forties in good health and CMV-seropositive.

This clone has only one observation. The rearrangement uses TRBV6-4 and TRBJ2-3; TRBD2 aligns across 9 bases. This CDR3 comprises 16 residues. Trimming at V came to 4 bases and at J to 2 bases, leaving 7 bases not matched to a gene. The germline V gene encodes CDR1 MRHNA and CDR2 SNTAGT. The CDR3: CASSVDAGGFTDTQYF. Written as DNA, the CDR3 is TGTGCCAGCAGTGTCGACGCGGGAGGGTTCACAGATACGCAGTATTTT.

This chain connects TRBV4-2 to TRBJ2-2; D gene unclear. Germline assignment: CDR1 LGHNA and CDR2 YNFKEQ. V was cut by 0 bases and J by 2 bases, with 7 bases left in between. The CDR3 runs to 15 residues. Written as DNA, the CDR3 is TGTGCCAGCAGCCAAGATCTTACTAACACCGGGGAGCTGTTTTTT. Amino acids: CASSQDLTNTGELFF.

The chain recombines TRBV10-2 with TRBJ1-1; 8 bases are a match to TRBD1. The junction had 6 bases not matched to a gene; V was cut back by 0 bases and J by 6 bases. Per germline, CDR1 WSHSY and CDR2 SAAADI. This CDR3 region has 15 residues. This CDR3 reads CASSESTQGGSEAFF. The CDR3 bases are TGCGCCAGCAGTGAGTCGACACAGGGGGGATCTGAAGCTTTCTTT.

In DNA, the CDR3 is TGTGCCAGCAGCCGATATCGGGGGGCTGATGGCTACACCTTC. Protein product: CASSRYRGADGYTF. V and J are TRBV13 and TRBJ1-2; TRBD1 might be the D (6 bases). Germline V CDR1 and CDR2: PRHDT, FYEKMQ (reference sequence). Trimming removed 5 bases from V and 6 bases from J, with 16 bases in between. This CDR3 has 14 amino acids.

The rearrangement links TRBV5-8 to TRBJ2-7, with D possibly being TRBD2 (6 bases). The CDR3 loop spans 14 amino acids. Trimming removed 1 base at V and 5 bases at J, with 13 bases between. Germline V gene lookup returns CDR1 SGHTS and CDR2 YDEGEE. Written as DNA, the CDR3 is TGTGCCAGCAGCTTGCAGGGAGGCGGACACGAGCAGTACTTC. This sequence encodes CASSLQGGGHEQYF.

V gene TRBV4-2 combines with J gene TRBJ2-1; the match to TRBD2 covers 10 bases. Germline V gene data show CDR1 as LGHNA and CDR2 as YNFKEQ. This CDR3 spans 19 amino acids. With V trimmed by 1 base and J by 0 bases, 9 bases remained unmatched. CDR3 protein: CASSQGGLAEWSSYNEQFF. The CDR3 DNA follows: TGTGCCAGCAGCCAAGGAGGACTAGCGGAATGGAGCTCCTACAATGAGCAGTTCTTC.

This chain joins TRBV7-2 and TRBJ1-1; D remains ambiguous. Germline loops: CDR1 SGHTA, CDR2 FQGNSA. V was clipped by 3 bases and J by 8 bases, with 10 bases between them. The CDR3 length is 12 residues. CDR3 sequence (DNA): TGTGCCAGCAGCTTTCAAACACCGGAAGCTTTCTTT. Its protein product is CASSFQTPEAFF.

This clone was found once. CDR3 DNA: TGTGCCAGCAGCTTAGTTTCGGGGTCCAGTTCCTACGAGCAGTACTTC. Translation: CASSLVSGSSSYEQYF. The chain carries TRBV7-8 and TRBJ2-7, with D perhaps matching TRBD2 (5 bases). Germline V gene lookup returns CDR1 SGHVS and CDR2 FQNEAQ. This CDR3 region has 16 residues. With 1 base removed from V and 1 base from J, the gap between germline ends came to 14 bases.

The rearrangement uses TRBV5-4 and TRBJ2-7; D perhaps matches TRBD2 (7 bases). V shed 4 bases and J shed 4 bases, with 15 bases lying between them. The CDR3 runs to 14 residues. Germline-derived CDR1 and CDR2 are SGHNT and YYREEE (reference sequence). CDR3 amino acids: CASSPGGGTYEQYF. The CDR3 DNA sequence: TGTGCCAGCAGCCCGGGCGGGGGCACGTACGAGCAGTACTTC.

V usage is TRBV27 and J usage is TRBJ2-1; 15 nucleotides align to TRBD2. The length of the CDR3 is 17 residues. CDR1 and CDR2 from the germline V gene are MNHEY and SMNVEV (reference sequence). Trimming took 2 bases from V and 5 from J; bases not matched to a gene: 4. This chain's CDR3 is CASSLAGLAGGHNEQFF. The CDR3 DNA is TGTGCCAGCAGTTTAGCCGGACTAGCGGGAGGGCACAATGAGCAGTTCTTC.

The rearrangement links TRBV5-6 to TRBJ1-3; TRBD1 matches 9 bases. Germline V CDR1 and CDR2: SGHDT, YYEEEE. After removal of 4 bases from V and 2 bases from J, the junction contained 4 bases not matched to a gene. This CDR3 spans 15 amino acids. CDR3 nucleotide sequence: TGTGCCAGCAGCCCCGGGACAGGGACTGGAAACACCATATATTTT. Its translation is CASSPGTGTGNTIYF.

V and J are TRBV18 and TRBJ2-1, with TRBD2 matching 10 bases. The CDR3 covers 18 residues. Germline CDR1 reads KGHSH; CDR2 reads LQKENI. V lost 5 bases and J lost 3; bases outside the gene matches: 13. The CDR3 DNA follows: TGTGCCAGCTCAGAATATCGACCGGGACTAGCGAGCTACAATGAGCAGTTCTTC. It translates to CASSEYRPGLASYNEQFF.

This chain joins TRBV9 and TRBJ2-1, with TRBD2 matching over 13 bases. The CDR3 is 16 amino acids. Trimming cost V 1 base and J 7 bases; bases outside gene matches: 5. The V gene's germline CDR1 is SGDLS and CDR2 YYNGEE. The CDR3 region has the DNA TGTGCCAGCAGCGTATTCGGGACTAGCGGGAAAAATGAGCAGTTCTTC. Residues: CASSVFGTSGKNEQFF.

The V gene is TRBV2, the J gene TRBJ2-3; tentative D call: TRBD1 (5 bases). CDR1 and CDR2 from the germline V gene are SNHLY and FYNNEI. CDR3 length equals 14 residues. V gave up 9 bases and J gave up 0 bases, with 13 bases separating them. As DNA, the CDR3 is TGTGCCAGAGGGCAGGGTCTAAGCACAGATACGCAGTATTTT. It encodes CARGQGLSTDTQYF.

The rearrangement links TRBV12-5 to TRBJ2-6, with D maybe TRBD1 (5 bases). Germline CDR1 reads LGHNT; CDR2 reads FRNRAP. The CDR3 totals 14 residues. V was pared by 11 bases and J by 2 bases, with 13 bases between. CDR3 nucleotide sequence: TGTGCTGGTACCAGGGTGGCTGGGGCCAACGTCCTGACTTTC. Protein: CAGTRVAGANVLTF.

The chain combines TRBV2 with TRBJ1-4; 10 bases align to TRBD1. J lost 2 bases, V lost 4 bases, and 7 bases had no gene match. This CDR3 has 17 residues. The germline V gene encodes CDR1 SNHLY and CDR2 FYNNEI. Here the CDR3 reads CASSGRDRGPTNEKLFF. The CDR3 DNA reads as TGTGCCAGCAGTGGCCGGGACAGGGGACCCACTAATGAAAAACTGTTTTTT.

This chain links TRBV7-2 with TRBJ2-5; the D gene is possibly TRBD2 (6 bases). The ends were cut back, 5 bases at V and 1 base at J, with 14 bases in the middle. This CDR3 has 15 amino acids. Germline values: CDR1 SGHTA, CDR2 FQGNSA. This CDR3 reads CASSPMGGGQETQYF. The CDR3 DNA sequence: TGTGCCAGCAGCCCAATGGGGGGAGGCCAAGAGACCCAGTACTTC.

The chain links TRBV6-1 to TRBJ1-1; a possible D gene is TRBD1 (6 bases). From germline, CDR1 is MNHNS and CDR2 SASEGT. V shed 6 bases and J shed 4 bases, with 12 bases lying between them. The CDR3 extends over 13 amino acids. The chain's CDR3 is CASSETGSTEAFF. As DNA, the CDR3 is TGTGCCAGCAGCGAGACAGGTAGCACTGAAGCTTTCTTT.

The rearrangement links TRBV19 to TRBJ2-7, with 10 bases aligning to TRBD2. With 1 base clipped from V and 3 bases from J, the junction kept 15 bases outside the gene matches. This CDR3 region has 19 residues. CDR1 and CDR2 from the germline V gene are LNHDA and SQIVND (reference sequence). The CDR3 sequence: CASSIVPPSLAGGGYEQYF. CDR3 coding DNA: TGTGCCAGTAGTATAGTCCCACCCTCCTTAGCGGGAGGTGGCTACGAGCAGTACTTC.

This sequence joins TRBV5-4 and TRBJ2-2, with D possibly TRBD1 on 6 matching bases. CDR1 is SGHNT, CDR2 YYREEE, per germline (reference sequence). V was shortened by 1 base and J by 4 bases, with 8 bases between the two germline ends. CDR3 size: 14 residues. CDR3 coding DNA: TGTGCCAGCAGCTTGAGACAGGCCACCGGGGAGCTGTTTTTT. Its translation: CASSLRQATGELFF.

The chain is built from TRBV30 and TRBJ1-1; TRBD1 matches 8 bases. The V gene end was trimmed by 2 bases and the J gene end by 3 bases; junction bases not matched to a gene: 5. The CDR3 has 14 amino acids. Looked up from germline, CDR1 is GTSNPN and CDR2 is SVGIG (reference sequence). The CDR3 sequence: CAWSLTGGYTEAFF. The CDR3 region has the DNA TGTGCCTGGAGTTTAACAGGGGGGTACACTGAAGCTTTCTTT. The full variable domain, completed using reference TRBV30 and TRBJ1-1, is SQTIHQWPATLVQPVGSPLSLECTVEGTSNPNLYWYRQAAGRGLQLLFYSVGIGQISSEVPQNLSASRPQDRQFILSSKKLLLSDSGFYLCAWSLTGGYTEAFFGQGTRLTVV.

V and J are TRBV4-1 and TRBJ1-4; possibly TRBD1 for D (5 bases). V was clipped by 1 base and J by 10 bases, with 19 bases between them. The CDR3 has 16 amino acids. CDR1 MGHRA and CDR2 YSYEKL come from the germline V gene. The CDR3: CASSQGLDPTQGKLFF. The CDR3 nucleotides read TGCGCCAGCAGCCAAGGCCTGGATCCCACGCAGGGAAAACTGTTTTTT.

This chain uses TRBV4-2 with TRBJ1-2; D might be TRBD1 (5 bases). Trimming pared 5 bases from V and 8 bases from J, leaving 21 bases between. CDR1 and CDR2 from the germline V gene are LGHNA and YNFKEQ. This CDR3 is 15 amino acids long. DNA for the CDR3: TGTGCCAGCAGCAGCAGGGCAGCCCAACTTGGAGGCTACACCTTC. As protein: CASSSRAAQLGGYTF.

This chain connects TRBV27 to TRBJ1-2, with D possibly matching TRBD1 (6 bases). The CDR3 has 12 amino acids. Per the germline V gene, CDR1 is MNHEY and CDR2 is SMNVEV (reference sequence). V lost 4 bases, J lost 6 bases, and 9 bases lay in between. In nucleotides, the CDR3 is TGTGCCAGCAGTTCAGGGGCGGATGGCTACACCTTC. Protein: CASSSGADGYTF.

V is TRBV21-1 and J is TRBJ2-5; the table assigns TRBD1, which was not confirmed against the DNA. TRBV21-1 is given as a pseudogene. The CDR3 is 20 residues long. In nucleotides, the CDR3 is TGTGCCAGCAGCAAAGAGCGGTTAGGGCTGACAGGGCTGGGGCAAGAGACCCAGTACTTC. Protein sequence: CASSKERLGLTGLGQETQYF.

The chain joins TRBV5-4 to TRBJ2-7; 11 positions agree with TRBD2. The germline CDR1 and CDR2 sequences are SGHNT and YYREEE (reference sequence). The CDR3 has 15 residues. V dropped 3 bases and J dropped 4; count of bases not matched to a gene: 6. In DNA, the CDR3 is TGTGCCAGCAGCTCTAGCGGGAGGCCTCCATACGAGCAGTACTTC. It codes for CASSSSGRPPYEQYF.